This TCR beta chain was recorded in a study of OX40 agonist ivuxolimab in advanced cancers. Study information: People who had prior anti-PD-1, anti-PD-L1 or anti-CTLA-4 therapy could take part, and 40% had some.

With respect to this clone: Its antigen is still unknown. Distinct nucleotide sequences in the sample also encode this CDR3.

Study-wide results and limits: At doses 0.1 to 3.0 mg/kg, CD4+ and CD8+ clones expanded.

V shed 0 bases and J shed 4 bases, with 7 bases lying between them. This CDR3 contains 13 residues. CDR1 GTSNPN and CDR2 SVGIG come from the germline V gene (reference sequence). Cycle 7 day 1, cycle 4 day 1, and baseline were the timepoints at which blood was sampled. Measured with immunoSEQ multiplex PCR; TCRdb has only the in-frame clones, and not every one. The top ten clones hold around 1% of a sample with under 75,000 clones, around 85% of them seen once. The sequencing used CD4+ or CD8+ T cells sorted from blood, collected in a trial of the OX40 agonist ivuxolimab. This rearrangement joins TRBV30 to TRBJ1-5; no reliable D call. This sequence originates from an adult with an advanced solid tumor such as melanoma, head and neck, liver or kidney cancer. The CDR3, as DNA: TGTGCCTGGAGTGTACAAGGGAATCAGCCCCAGCATTTT. This sequence encodes CAWSVQGNQPQHF. Filled out from reference TRBV30 and TRBJ1-5, the complete variable domain reads SQTIHQWPATLVQPVGSPLSLECTVEGTSNPNLYWYRQAAGRGLQLLFYSVGIGQISSEVPQNLSASRPQDRQFILSSKKLLLSDSGFYLCAWSVQGNQPQHFGDGTRLSIL.